This T cell receptor (beta chain) derives from a study of OX40 agonist ivuxolimab in advanced cancers. Study results and limitations: CD8+ T cells were the subset that, on average, had more expanded clones than CD4+.

The data were produced by immunoSEQ multiplex PCR, yet TCRdb's version contains in-frame clones alone and is incomplete. The sample lists fewer than 70,000 clones, around 90% seen once, with over 3.5% in the top ten. Comment on this clone: Its antigen is unidentified. Other nucleotide sequences from this sample produce the same CDR3.

This specimen consisted of CD4+ or CD8+ T cells sorted from blood, obtained in a trial of the OX40 agonist ivuxolimab. This receptor was taken from an adult with an advanced solid tumor such as melanoma, head and neck, liver or kidney cancer.

The CDR3 protein is CASSQGLNTEAFF. In nucleotides, the CDR3 is TGTGCCAGTAGCCAGGGCCTGAACACTGAAGCTTTCTTT. This chain connects TRBV19 to TRBJ1-1; maybe TRBD1 (5 bases). CDR3 size: 13 residues. With 6 bases removed from V and 0 bases from J, the gap between germline ends came to 8 bases. Germline V CDR1 and CDR2: LNHDA, SQIVND (reference sequence).